The 4 T cell receptor beta chains below were found in one sample sequenced in a study of cytomegalovirus exposure and HLA in healthy donors. PCR used 60 Vbeta primers and 13 Jbeta primers. Using immunoSEQ multiplex PCR, the repertoire was profiled, and TCRdb retains in-frame clones only, with some absent. The table records roughly 200,000 clones, approximately 70% of them present only once. Input material: PBMCs. These receptor sequences come from a woman between 25 and 40 years old in good health and CMV-seronegative.

Only one count was recorded for this clone. The genes are TRBV5-1 and TRBJ2-2, with a tentative D call TRBD2 (6 bases). Deletions cut 4 bases from V and 7 bases from J, with 14 bases between. Germline CDR1 SGHRS, CDR2 YFSETQ. The CDR3 is 14 amino acids. The CDR3 sequence: CASSPMRGDGELFF. CDR3 nucleotides: TGCGCCAGCAGCCCGATGCGCGGGGACGGGGAGCTGTTTTTT.

This clone occurred a few times. The rearrangement links TRBV6-1 to TRBJ2-2; 12 bases are a match to TRBD2. J lost 3 bases, V lost 6 bases, and 2 bases had no gene match. This CDR3 is 15 amino acids long. From germline, CDR1 is MNHNS and CDR2 SASEGT. CDR3 sequence: CASRRLAGDTGELFF. In DNA, the CDR3 is TGTGCCAGCAGGAGACTAGCGGGAGACACCGGGGAGCTGTTTTTT.

This clone showed up just a few times. This chain joins TRBV19 and TRBJ1-5; possibly TRBD1 for D (6 bases). The germline gives CDR1 LNHDA, CDR2 SQIVND (reference sequence). The CDR3 is made up of 14 amino acids. Trimming removed 3 bases at V and 0 bases at J, with 6 bases between. CDR3 residues: CASSIRGSNQPQHF. The CDR3 DNA follows: TGTGCCAGTAGTATCAGGGGTAGCAATCAGCCCCAGCATTTT.

The CDR3 DNA sequence: TGTGCCAGCAGCCAAACCGGGACAGGGGGCGCCGCTGGGGCCAACGTCCTGACTTTC. Translated, it gives CASSQTGTGGAAGANVLTF. The rearrangement joins TRBV5-4 to TRBJ2-6; 12 nucleotides agree with TRBD1. This CDR3 is built from 19 residues. Germline loops: CDR1 SGHNT, CDR2 YYREEE (reference sequence). V shed 4 bases, J shed 2 bases, and the junction held 10 bases outside the gene matches.